This is a list of T cell receptor beta chains from one sample in a study of CD8 T cells in Susac syndrome. TCRdb independently ran MiXCR on the immunoSEQ multiplex PCR reads; one entry per CDR3 protein. In the table there are under 200,000 distinct CDR3 sequences, 90% to 95% of which are singletons. The sequenced sample consisted of CD8+ T cells from PBMCs. Source of these receptors: a human donor with multiple sclerosis. The CDR3 runs from the conserved cysteine through the conserved F or W. Fields, in order: J gene, D gene, V gene, CDR3 DNA, CDR3 protein. The D gene is left open where the match is weak.

TRBJ2-7	NA	TRBV7-9	TGTGCCAGCAGCAAAGCAGGGAACTACGAGCAGTACTTC	CASSKAGNYEQYF
TRBJ1-2	NA	TRBV14	TGTGCCAGCAGCCAAGATCGTGGGGGGATCTATGGCTACACCTTC	CASSQDRGGIYGYTF
TRBJ2-3	TRBD2	TRBV19	TGTGCCAGTAGGCCGGGACTAGCGACCACAGATACGCAGTATTTT	CASRPGLATTDTQYF
TRBJ2-2	NA	TRBV5-1	TGCGCCAGCAGCTTTTACGGGTACACCGGGGAGCTGTTTTTT	CASSFYGYTGELFF
TRBJ2-1	NA	TRBV5-1	TGCGCCAGCAGCCTGGGGGGTGGACCCTACAATGAGCAGTTCTTC	CASSLGGGPYNEQFF
TRBJ1-2	TRBD1	TRBV7-3	TGTGCCAGCAGCTTAAAAGAACAGGGGGCCTGGGATAACTATGGCTACACCTTC	CASSLKEQGAWDNYGYTF
TRBJ2-5	NA	TRBV5-1	TGCGCCAGCAGCCCCCGCGGGGGCCGAGAGACCCAGTACTTC	CASSPRGGRETQYF
TRBJ2-6	NA	TRBV25-1	TGTGCCAGCAGTAGTAGGGAGGCGAGAACAACGTTAAACGTCCTGACTTTC	CASSSREARTTLNVLTF
TRBJ2-1	TRBD2	TRBV30	TGTGCCTTGCTAGCGGTAGAGCAGTTCTTC	CALLAVEQFF
TRBJ2-7	TRBD2	TRBV29-1	TGCAGCGGACTAGCGGACTCCTACGAGCAGTACTTC	CSGLADSYEQYF
TRBJ2-7	NA	TRBV27	TGTGCCAGCTGGCCAGGGGGGCCCTCCTCCTACGAGCAGTACTTC	CASWPGGPSSYEQYF
TRBJ2-5	NA	TRBV3-1	TGTGCCAGCAGCCAAGACATTGAAGAGACCCAGTACTTC	CASSQDIEETQYF
TRBJ2-7	TRBD1	TRBV4-1	TGCGCCAGCAGCCACCGGACAGGGGACGAGCAGTACTTC	CASSHRTGDEQYF
TRBJ2-5	TRBD1	TRBV6-6	TGTGCCAGCAGCCTGACAGGGATACAAGAGACCCAGTACTTC	CASSLTGIQETQYF
TRBJ1-1	NA	TRBV24-1	TGTGCCACCACCGAAAAGAAGGGGAACACTGAAGCTTTCTTT	CATTEKKGNTEAFF
TRBJ2-3	NA	TRBV24-1	TGTGCCACCAGTGATTTGGACGGCACAGATACGCAGTATTTT	CATSDLDGTDTQYF
TRBJ2-3	TRBD2	TRBV7-9	TGTGCCAGCAGCTTAGGTAGCGGGGGACTCGATACGCAGTATTTT	CASSLGSGGLDTQYF
TRBJ2-1	TRBD1	TRBV4-1	TGCGCCAGCAGGACCGGGGACAGGGCCAATGAGCAGTTCTTC	CASRTGDRANEQFF